This T cell receptor (beta chain) originates from a study of T cell responses to AZD1222 COVID-19 vaccine. Sequencing used immunoSEQ multiplex PCR; TCRdb keeps in-frame clones, though not all of them. The repertoire includes 110,000 to 150,000 clones, roughly 90% of them detected once, and less than 2% sits in the top ten. The CDR3 is made up of 15 amino acids. The V gene end was trimmed by 5 bases and the J gene end by 0 bases; junction bases not matched to a gene: 3. Per germline, CDR1 LNHDA and CDR2 SQIVND (reference sequence). Study-wide points: Regions left unmutated in variants are reportedly the target of nearly half of spike-specific TCRs. Spike-specific TCR breadth and depth rose after two AZD1222 doses.

In the case of this clone: Its antigen is still unknown.

The clonotype originates from an adult who received the AZD1222 COVID-19 vaccine. The chain recombines TRBV19 with TRBJ1-5; 8 bases line up with TRBD1. This sample comprised peripheral blood, obtained 28 days after the second AZD1222 dose. This CDR3 is CASSDRGFSNQPQHF. In nucleotides, the CDR3 is TGTGCCAGTAGTGACAGGGGTTTTAGCAATCAGCCCCAGCATTTT.